The clone carrying this T cell receptor (beta chain) appeared a few times. This sample was taken from a study of cytomegalovirus exposure and HLA in healthy donors. The CDR3 sequence is 15 residues long. Germline V lookup: CDR1 SEHNR, CDR2 FQNEAQ (reference sequence). Trimming removed 5 bases at V and 4 bases at J, with 14 bases between. Vbeta (60) and Jbeta (13) primers were used in the PCR. Data came from immunoSEQ multiplex PCR; TCRdb stores just in-frame clones and leaves some out. The sample carries under 35,000 clones, 44% recorded once. V usage is TRBV7-9 and J usage is TRBJ1-4, with a tentative D call TRBD1 (6 bases). Sequenced input: PBMCs. The origin of this receptor is a woman between 50 and 59 years old in good health and CMV-seronegative. CDR3 loop: CASSVWGHRNEKLFF. The CDR3 DNA sequence: TGTGCCAGCAGCGTCTGGGGACACCGTAATGAAAAACTGTTTTTT.